The 5 T cell receptor beta chains in this list originate from one sample, sequenced in a study of human T cells and chemical hapten exposure. This sample's time point: patch test 1, 2 weeks after DPC sensitization. The treatment here: therapeutic diphenylcyclopropenone sensitization with weekly scalp DPC. TCRdb itself ran the RACE reads through MiXCR, one entry per CDR3 protein. The data hold some 180,000 distinct CDR3 sequences, with around 22% observed a single time. This material consisted of whole blood, taken in connection with sensitization to the hapten diphenylcyclopropenone (DPC). Source of these receptors: a woman aged 45 to 65 with alopecia areata. Some clones in this sample may be carry-over from other donors' samples.

This clonotype was seen a few times. The rearrangement uses TRBV7-9 and TRBJ2-7; D is unresolved. Germline V gene data show CDR1 as SEHNR and CDR2 as FQNEAQ (reference sequence). The ends were cut back, 6 bases at V and 2 bases at J, with 11 bases in the middle. There are 13 residues in the CDR3. CDR3 region: CASSRLQPYEQYF. As DNA, the CDR3 is TGTGCCAGCAGTAGACTCCAGCCCTACGAGCAGTACTTC. Full variable domain (outside the CDR3, taken from reference TRBV7-9 and TRBJ2-7): DTGVSQNPRHKITKRGQNVTFRCDPISEHNRLYWYRQTLGQGPEFLTYFQNEAQLEKSRLLSDRFSAERPKGSFSTLEIQRTEQGDSAMYLCASSRLQPYEQYFGPGTRLTVT.

The CDR3 loop is CASRGSGSYEQYF. DNA for the CDR3: TGCGCCAGCAGGGGTAGCGGCTCCTACGAGCAGTACTTC. The chain employs TRBV5-1 and TRBJ2-7; possibly TRBD2 for D (6 bases). V was cut by 5 bases and J by 0 bases, with 9 bases left in between. CDR1 is SGHRS, CDR2 YFSETQ, per germline. The CDR3 contains 13 residues.

This clonotype was seen more than once but under ten times. The chain couples TRBV3-1 to TRBJ2-3, with 7 bases fitting TRBD2. The CDR3 length is 16 residues. Germline V gene sequence: CDR1 LGHDT, CDR2 YNNKEL (reference sequence). The ends lost 1 base at V and 2 bases at J; junction bases unmatched: 6. The CDR3 reads CASSQGAGTNTDTQYF. For the CDR3, the DNA is TGTGCCAGCAGCCAAGGAGCCGGGACTAACACAGATACGCAGTATTTT.

This chain joins TRBV24-1 and TRBJ2-1; TRBD2 aligns across 11 bases. The CDR3 has 16 amino acids. Germline CDR1 KGHDR, CDR2 SFDVKD. V gave up 3 bases and J gave up 7 bases; unmatched junction bases: 7. CDR3 loop: CATSDTRSGRVNEQFF. CDR3 in DNA: TGTGCCACCAGTGATACCCGTAGCGGGAGGGTGAATGAGCAGTTCTTC.

This clonotype came up a few times. The rearrangement joins TRBV7-2 to TRBJ2-3; D perhaps matches TRBD2 (6 bases). V lost 1 base and J 2 bases, leaving 13 bases between the germline ends. The CDR3 spans 16 residues. Germline assignment: CDR1 SGHTA and CDR2 FQGNSA. CDR3 region: CASSLGPAGTTDTQYF. The DNA of the CDR3 is TGTGCCAGCAGCTTAGGCCCGGCGGGGACCACAGATACGCAGTATTTT.